The rows below give T cell receptor beta chains drawn from one sample of a study of vaccination and CD4 T cells after COVID-19. In TCRdb, the PCR reads were re-called with MiXCR into one record per CDR3 protein. The sample has about 15,000 distinct CDR3 sequences, 40% to 50% seen once; the top ten hold roughly 26%. No cognate antigen is known for these TCRs. The sequencing here drew on cultured CD4+ T cells from blood, taken after SARS-CoV-2 vaccination. These receptors were obtained from a human donor with COVID-19. Both conserved end residues are part of each CDR3. Fields, in order: clone size, J gene, D gene, V gene, CDR3 DNA, CDR3 protein. A D gene is named only where the DNA matches it firmly. The size of a clone is reported for some rows only, either as once, few or many, or as a class for expanded clones.

size: few; J: TRBJ1-2; D: -; V: TRBV20-1; DNA: TGCAGTGCTAGAGATTCGGTAGGGTCAGGCTACACCTTC; CDR3: CSARDSVGSGYTF
size: -; J: TRBJ2-2; D: -; V: TRBV19; DNA: TGTGCCAGTAGTCCAGACGGTGTCGCGAACACCGGGGAGCTGTTTTTT; CDR3: CASSPDGVANTGELFF
size: few; J: TRBJ1-5; D: -; V: TRBV6-1; DNA: TGTGCCAGCAGTGAGAACAGTAGCAATCAGCCCCAGCATTTT; CDR3: CASSENSSNQPQHF
size: -; J: TRBJ2-1; D: -; V: TRBV5-6; DNA: TGTGCCAGCAGCCCCCAGTTGGGGGGACCAAACAATGAGCAGTTCTTC; CDR3: CASSPQLGGPNNEQFF
size: -; J: TRBJ2-3; D: -; V: TRBV6-1; DNA: TGTGCCAGCAGCGACAGATCCGATACGCAGTATTTT; CDR3: CASSDRSDTQYF
size: -; J: TRBJ2-3; D: TRBD2; V: TRBV6-5; DNA: TGTGCCAGCAGTTACTCCACAGGGTTTATGGCTAGCGGGGGGCACACGGATACGCAGTATTTT; CDR3: CASSYSTGFMASGGHTDTQYF
size: -; J: TRBJ2-7; D: TRBD1; V: TRBV11-2; DNA: TGTGCCAGCAGCTTAGACCCTGACAGGGGTAGGTACGAGCAGTACTTC; CDR3: CASSLDPDRGRYEQYF
size: few; J: TRBJ1-1; D: TRBD1; V: TRBV6-1; DNA: TGTGCCAGCAGCGAAACGACAGGGCGGGGAGCTTTCTTT; CDR3: CASSETTGRGAFF
size: -; J: TRBJ2-3; D: -; V: TRBV21-1; DNA: TGTGCCAGCAGCCCCCGACAGAACACAGATACGCAGTATTTT; CDR3: CASSPRQNTDTQYF
size: few; J: TRBJ1-2; D: -; V: TRBV6-5; DNA: TGTGCCAGCAGTAACTTGGGGAACCTCCGTGGCTACACCTTC; CDR3: CASSNLGNLRGYTF
size: few; J: TRBJ1-1; D: -; V: TRBV20-1; DNA: TGCAGTGCAATGTCCGTCCCTGAAGCTTTCTTT; CDR3: CSAMSVPEAFF
size: -; J: TRBJ1-6; D: TRBD1; V: TRBV5-1; DNA: TGCGCCAGCAGCGTACAGGGGGAGGCCTCACCCCTCCACTTT; CDR3: CASSVQGEASPLHF
size: -; J: TRBJ2-4; D: -; V: TRBV28; DNA: TGTGCCAGCGGGTCCGGGACAATGAGGGACATTCAGTACTTC; CDR3: CASGSGTMRDIQYF
size: -; J: TRBJ1-2; D: TRBD1; V: TRBV9; DNA: TGTGCCAGCAGCGTACAGGGGGCGGTCTCAGATGGCTACACCTTC; CDR3: CASSVQGAVSDGYTF
size: few; J: TRBJ1-1; D: -; V: TRBV25-1; DNA: TGTGCCAGCAGTGAATCCCTACAGGGTAAAGGTGAAGCTTTCTTT; CDR3: CASSESLQGKGEAFF
size: -; J: TRBJ1-1; D: -; V: TRBV10-3; DNA: TGTGCCACCACAGAGGGCTCGAACACTGAAGCTTTCTTT; CDR3: CATTEGSNTEAFF
size: -; J: TRBJ1-6; D: -; V: TRBV14; DNA: TGTGCCAGCAGCCTAGGACCGAATTCACCCCTCCACTTT; CDR3: CASSLGPNSPLHF